A single sample gave rise to the 6 T cell receptor beta chains below, sequenced in a study of cytomegalovirus exposure and HLA in healthy donors (dated by TCRdb to about 2017). The library came from the immunoSEQ multiplex PCR assay. For the multiplex PCR, a mixture combining 60 forward primers for TCR Vbeta segments and 13 reverse primers for TCR Jbeta segments was used. This is the immuneACCESS table as TCRdb keeps it, with only in-frame sequences that have V and J called. A part of the clones is gone; compared with another copy, unresolved V genes explain less than half, and the rest is unexplained. Here the sample has 100,000 or so clones; 74% occur a single time. Of the sample, about 2% falls within the top ten clones. Sequences were obtained from PBMCs. These receptors were collected from a human donor in good health.

The chain joins TRBV2 to TRBJ1-5, with 8 positions matching TRBD1. The ends lost 6 bases at V and 7 bases at J; junction bases unmatched: 5. CDR3 length: 13 amino acids. From germline, CDR1 is SNHLY and CDR2 FYNNEI. CDR3 amino acids: CASSRTGTQPQHF. The CDR3 nucleotides are TGTGCCAGCAGCCGGACAGGGACACAGCCCCAGCATTTT.

This chain connects TRBV6-1 to TRBJ2-5; D might be TRBD2 (5 bases). Germline-derived CDR1 and CDR2 are MNHNS and SASEGT. Trimming shortened V by 7 bases and J by 5 bases, and 17 bases separated the two germline ends. This CDR3 spans 14 amino acids. CDR3 DNA: TGTGCCAGCACCGGGGTAAGGGCCCTTGAGACCCAGTACTTC. Protein: CASTGVRALETQYF.

This clone was seen only once. This sequence joins TRBV28 and TRBJ2-3, with 12 nucleotides matching TRBD2. Germline V lookup: CDR1 MDHEN, CDR2 SYDVKM. J lost 8 bases, V lost 8 bases, and 11 bases had no gene match. The CDR3 consists of 15 residues. CDR3 region: CASSSQSSGGATQYF. DNA of the CDR3: TGTGCCAGCTCCTCTCAATCTAGCGGGGGGGCTACGCAGTATTTT.

This clone showed up just once. V is TRBV4-1 and J is TRBJ1-5; a possible D gene is TRBD1 (5 bases). The CDR3 contains 19 residues. Trimming stripped 0 bases from V and 0 bases from J, with 18 bases between. Germline V gene lookup returns CDR1 MGHRA and CDR2 YSYEKL. The CDR3 bases are TGCGCCAGCAGCCAAGACTTGGGGGGATGGGTTAATAGCAATCAGCCCCAGCATTTT. Protein product: CASSQDLGGWVNSNQPQHF.

The chain links TRBV4-1 to TRBJ1-6; unclear D gene. Looked up from germline, CDR1 is MGHRA and CDR2 is YSYEKL. The CDR3 has 16 amino acids. Trimming shortened V by 0 bases and J by 0 bases, and 6 bases separated the two germline ends. CDR3 protein: CASSQDLSSYNSPLHF. DNA for the CDR3: TGCGCCAGCAGCCAAGACCTGAGCTCCTATAATTCACCCCTCCACTTT.

The chain employs TRBV7-9 and TRBJ2-5; possibly TRBD2 for D (6 bases). V was trimmed by 5 bases and J by 2 bases, leaving 15 bases between them. The CDR3 covers 15 residues. Germline V lookup: CDR1 SEHNR, CDR2 FQNEAQ (reference sequence). The CDR3 reads CASSPGIADQETQYF. CDR3 nucleotides: TGTGCCAGCAGCCCCGGGATAGCGGATCAAGAGACCCAGTACTTC.